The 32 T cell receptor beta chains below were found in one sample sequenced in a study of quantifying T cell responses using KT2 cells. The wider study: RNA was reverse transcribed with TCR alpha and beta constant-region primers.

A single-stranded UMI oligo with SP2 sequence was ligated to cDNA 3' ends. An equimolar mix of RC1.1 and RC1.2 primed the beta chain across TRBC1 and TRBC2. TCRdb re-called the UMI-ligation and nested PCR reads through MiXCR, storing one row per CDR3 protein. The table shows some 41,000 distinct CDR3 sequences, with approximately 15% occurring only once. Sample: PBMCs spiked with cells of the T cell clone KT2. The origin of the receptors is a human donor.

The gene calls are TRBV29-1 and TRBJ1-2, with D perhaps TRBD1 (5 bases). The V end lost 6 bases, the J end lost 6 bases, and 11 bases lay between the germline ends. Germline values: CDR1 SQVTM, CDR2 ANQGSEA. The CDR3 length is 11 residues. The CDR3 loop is CSVRRGDGYTF. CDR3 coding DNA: TGCAGCGTGAGACGAGGGGATGGCTACACCTTC.

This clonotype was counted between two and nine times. Here the CDR3 DNA reads TGTGCCAGCAGTTACTCTAGGACAGTGAACACTGAAGCTTTCTTT. Translating gives CASSYSRTVNTEAFF. The rearrangement uses TRBV6-5 and TRBJ1-1; the D gene is possibly TRBD1 (6 bases). The germline V gene encodes CDR1 MNHEY and CDR2 SVGAGI. The CDR3 is 15 residues long. The V and J ends lost 0 bases and 0 bases respectively, with 8 bases between them.

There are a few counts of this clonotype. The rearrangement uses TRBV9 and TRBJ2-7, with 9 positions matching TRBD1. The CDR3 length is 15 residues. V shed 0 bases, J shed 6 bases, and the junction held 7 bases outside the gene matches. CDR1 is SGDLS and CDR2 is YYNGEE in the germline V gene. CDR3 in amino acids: CASSVGTGGTGEQYF. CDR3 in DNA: TGTGCCAGCAGCGTAGGAACAGGGGGCACAGGCGAGCAGTACTTC.

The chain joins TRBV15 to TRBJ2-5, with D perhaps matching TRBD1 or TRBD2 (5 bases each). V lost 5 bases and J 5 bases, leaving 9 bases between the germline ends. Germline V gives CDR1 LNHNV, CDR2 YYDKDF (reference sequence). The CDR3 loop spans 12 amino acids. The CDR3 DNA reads TGTGCCACCAGCGGGGGTTGGGAGACCCAGTACTTC. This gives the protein CATSGGWETQYF.

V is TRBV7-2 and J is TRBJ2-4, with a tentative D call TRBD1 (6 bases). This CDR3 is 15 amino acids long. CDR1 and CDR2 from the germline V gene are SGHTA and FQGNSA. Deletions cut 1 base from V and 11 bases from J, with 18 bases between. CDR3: CASSLGVEGRQVQYF. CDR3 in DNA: TGTGCCAGCAGCTTAGGGGTAGAAGGCCGACAGGTTCAGTACTTC.

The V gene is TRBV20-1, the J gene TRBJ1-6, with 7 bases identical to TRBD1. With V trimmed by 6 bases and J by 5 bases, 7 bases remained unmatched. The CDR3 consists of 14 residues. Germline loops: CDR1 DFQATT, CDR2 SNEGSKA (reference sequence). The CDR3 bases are TGCAGTGCAGTCGACAGGGTCAATAATTCACCCCTCCACTTT. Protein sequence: CSAVDRVNNSPLHF.

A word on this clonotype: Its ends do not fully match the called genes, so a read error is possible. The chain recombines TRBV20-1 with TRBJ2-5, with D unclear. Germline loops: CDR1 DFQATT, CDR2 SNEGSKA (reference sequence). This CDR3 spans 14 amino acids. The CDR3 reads CSARAETAQGTQYF. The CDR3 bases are TGCAGTGCTAGGGCCGAGACGGCGCAAGGGACCCAGTACTTC.

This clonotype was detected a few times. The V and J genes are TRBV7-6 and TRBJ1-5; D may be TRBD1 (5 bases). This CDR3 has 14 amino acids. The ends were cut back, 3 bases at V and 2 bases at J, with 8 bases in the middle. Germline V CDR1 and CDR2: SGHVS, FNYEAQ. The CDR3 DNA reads TGTGCCAGCAGCTTGGGGACCGGCAATCAGCCCCAGCATTTT. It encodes CASSLGTGNQPQHF.

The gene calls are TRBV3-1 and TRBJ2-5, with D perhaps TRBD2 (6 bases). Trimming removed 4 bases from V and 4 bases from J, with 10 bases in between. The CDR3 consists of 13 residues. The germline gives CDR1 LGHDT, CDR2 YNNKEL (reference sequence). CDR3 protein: CASSPGTRETQYF. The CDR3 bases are TGTGCCAGCAGCCCTGGGACTCGAGAGACCCAGTACTTC.

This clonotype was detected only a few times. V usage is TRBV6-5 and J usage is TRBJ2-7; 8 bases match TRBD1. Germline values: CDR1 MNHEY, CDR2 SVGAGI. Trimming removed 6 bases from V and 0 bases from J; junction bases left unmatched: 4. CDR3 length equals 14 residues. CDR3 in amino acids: CASSRTGSSYEQYF. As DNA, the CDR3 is TGTGCCAGCAGCCGGACAGGGTCCTCCTACGAGCAGTACTTC.

The DNA of the CDR3 is TGCAGTGCTGCCGGTATTGCGGACCCGCAGTATTTT. Amino acid sequence: CSAAGIADPQYF. V usage is TRBV20-1 and J usage is TRBJ2-3; D is undetermined. Trimming left V 5 bases short and J 10 bases short, with 16 bases between. This CDR3 contains 12 residues. Per germline, CDR1 DFQATT and CDR2 SNEGSKA (reference sequence).

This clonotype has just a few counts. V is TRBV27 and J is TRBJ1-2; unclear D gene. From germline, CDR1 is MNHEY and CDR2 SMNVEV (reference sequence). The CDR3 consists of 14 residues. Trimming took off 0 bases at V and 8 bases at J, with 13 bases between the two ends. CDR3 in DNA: TGTGCCAGCAGTTTATCGAAGAAGTCGAGGGGCTACACCTTC. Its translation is CASSLSKKSRGYTF.

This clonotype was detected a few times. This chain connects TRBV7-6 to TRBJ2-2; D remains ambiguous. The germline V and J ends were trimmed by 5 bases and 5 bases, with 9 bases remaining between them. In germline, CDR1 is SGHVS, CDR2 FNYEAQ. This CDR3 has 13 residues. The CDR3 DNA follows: TGTGCCAGCAGCGACTTTGGGACCGGGGAGCTGTTTTTT. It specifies CASSDFGTGELFF.

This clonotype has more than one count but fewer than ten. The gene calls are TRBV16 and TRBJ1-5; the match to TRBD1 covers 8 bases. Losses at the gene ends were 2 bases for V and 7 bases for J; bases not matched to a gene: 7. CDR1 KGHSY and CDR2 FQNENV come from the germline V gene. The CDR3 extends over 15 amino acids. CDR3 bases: TGTGCCAGCAGCCAAGGCGGACAGGGAAGGCAGCCCCAGCATTTT. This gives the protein CASSQGGQGRQPQHF.

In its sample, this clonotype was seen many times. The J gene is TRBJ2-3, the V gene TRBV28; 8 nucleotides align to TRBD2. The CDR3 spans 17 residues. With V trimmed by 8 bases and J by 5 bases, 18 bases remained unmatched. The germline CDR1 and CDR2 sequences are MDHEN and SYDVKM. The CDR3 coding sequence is TGTGCCAGCTTCGCCCAGGGACTAGGTACCGTGGGAGATACGCAGTATTTT. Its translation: CASFAQGLGTVGDTQYF.

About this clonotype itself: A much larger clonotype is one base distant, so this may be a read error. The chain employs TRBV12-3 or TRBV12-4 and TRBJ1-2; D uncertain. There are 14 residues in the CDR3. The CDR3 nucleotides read TGTGCCAGCAGCTACATCGATCGACATTCTGGCTACAACTTC. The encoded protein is CASSYIDRHSGYNF.

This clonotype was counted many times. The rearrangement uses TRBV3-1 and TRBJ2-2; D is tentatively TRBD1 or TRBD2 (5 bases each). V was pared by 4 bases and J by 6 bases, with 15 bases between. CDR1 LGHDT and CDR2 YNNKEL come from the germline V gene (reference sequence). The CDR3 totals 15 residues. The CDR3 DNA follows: TGTGCCAGCAGCCTCGGGACCTGGGACGCCGGGGAGCTGTTTTTT. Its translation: CASSLGTWDAGELFF.

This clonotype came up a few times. CDR3 loop: CSVVSTEAFF. DNA of the CDR3: TGCAGCGTTGTTTCCACTGAAGCTTTCTTT. The chain links TRBV29-1 to TRBJ1-1; D not resolved. This CDR3 contains 10 residues. Trimming shortened V by 4 bases and J by 4 bases, and 4 bases separated the two germline ends. Germline CDR1 SQVTM, CDR2 ANQGSEA.

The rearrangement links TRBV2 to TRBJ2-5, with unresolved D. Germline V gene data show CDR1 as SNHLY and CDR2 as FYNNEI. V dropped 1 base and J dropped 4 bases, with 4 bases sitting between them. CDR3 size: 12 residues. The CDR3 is CASSEGRETQYF. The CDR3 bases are TGTGCCAGCAGTGAAGGGCGAGAGACCCAGTACTTC. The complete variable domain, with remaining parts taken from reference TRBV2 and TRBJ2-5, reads EPEVTQTPSHQVTQMGQEVILRCVPISNHLYFYWYRQILGQKVEFLVSFYNNEISEKSEIFDDQFSVERPDGSNFTLKIRSTKLEDSAMYFCASSEGRETQYFGPGTRLLVL.

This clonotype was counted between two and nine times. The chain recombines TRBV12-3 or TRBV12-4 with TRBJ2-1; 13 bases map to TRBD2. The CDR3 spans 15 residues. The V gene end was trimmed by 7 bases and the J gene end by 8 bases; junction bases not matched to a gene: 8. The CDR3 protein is CASTQSGLAGDEQFF. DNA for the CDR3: TGTGCCAGCACGCAGTCAGGACTAGCGGGGGATGAGCAGTTCTTC.

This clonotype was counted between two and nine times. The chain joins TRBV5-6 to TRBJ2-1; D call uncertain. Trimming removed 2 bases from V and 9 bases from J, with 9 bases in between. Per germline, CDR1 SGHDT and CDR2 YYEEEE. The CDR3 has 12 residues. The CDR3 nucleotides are TGTGCCAGCAGCTTACTTCCAGCTGAGCAGTTCTTC. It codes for CASSLLPAEQFF.

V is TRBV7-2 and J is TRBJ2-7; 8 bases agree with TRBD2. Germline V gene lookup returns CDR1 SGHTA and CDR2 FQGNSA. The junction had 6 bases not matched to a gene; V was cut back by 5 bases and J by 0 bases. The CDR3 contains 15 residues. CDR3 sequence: CASSRRGGSSYEQYF. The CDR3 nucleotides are TGTGCCAGCAGCCGTCGGGGGGGCTCCTCCTACGAGCAGTACTTC. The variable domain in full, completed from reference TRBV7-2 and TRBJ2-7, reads GAGVSQSPSNKVTEKGKDVELRCDPISGHTALYWYRQSLGQGLEFLIYFQGNSAPDKSGLPSDRFSAERTGGSVSTLTIQRTQQEDSAVYLCASSRRGGSSYEQYFGPGTRLTVT.

CDR3 bases: TGTGCCAGCAGCCAAGACACCGTCCGTGGGGAAAAACTGTTTTTT. This translates into CASSQDTVRGEKLFF. This chain links TRBV3-1 with TRBJ1-4; D not certain. Germline CDR1 is LGHDT and CDR2 is YNNKEL (reference sequence). CDR3 length equals 15 residues. Trimming cost V 0 bases and J 8 bases, with 13 bases left between them.

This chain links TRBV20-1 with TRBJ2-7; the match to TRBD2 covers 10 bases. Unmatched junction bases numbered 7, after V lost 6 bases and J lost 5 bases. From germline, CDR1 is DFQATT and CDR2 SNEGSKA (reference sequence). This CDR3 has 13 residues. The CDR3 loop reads CSAPSGSWNEQYF. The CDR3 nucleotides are TGCAGTGCCCCTAGCGGGAGTTGGAACGAGCAGTACTTC.

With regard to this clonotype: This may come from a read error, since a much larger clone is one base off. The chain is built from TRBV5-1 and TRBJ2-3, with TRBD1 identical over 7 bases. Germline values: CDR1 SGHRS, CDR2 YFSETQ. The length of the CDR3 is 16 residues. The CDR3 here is CASSAGGQASTDTQNF. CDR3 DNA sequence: TGCGCCAGCAGCGCCGGCGGACAGGCTAGCACAGATACGCAGAATTTT.

The CDR3 reads CASSESQGRSEQYF. DNA of the CDR3: TGCGCCAGCAGTGAGTCGCAGGGTAGGAGTGAGCAGTACTTC. The V call is TRBV10-1, the J call TRBJ2-7, with D perhaps matching TRBD1 (5 bases). The V gene lost 0 bases and the J gene lost 7 bases, with 13 bases spanning the gap. CDR1 is WNHNN, CDR2 SYGVQD, per germline (reference sequence). CDR3 length: 14 residues.

CDR3 nucleotide sequence: TGTGCCTGGAGTGCCGGGATGAACACTGAAGCTTTCTTT. As protein: CAWSAGMNTEAFF. The V and J genes are TRBV30 and TRBJ1-1; D call uncertain. Deletions cut 1 base from V and 0 bases from J, with 6 bases between. Germline V gene lookup returns CDR1 GTSNPN and CDR2 SVGIG (reference sequence). The CDR3 consists of 13 residues. Full variable domain (rest looked up from reference TRBV30 and TRBJ1-1): SQTIHQWPATLVQPVGSPLSLECTVEGTSNPNLYWYRQAAGRGLQLLFYSVGIGQISSEVPQNLSASRPQDRQFILSSKKLLLSDSGFYLCAWSAGMNTEAFFGQGTRLTVV.

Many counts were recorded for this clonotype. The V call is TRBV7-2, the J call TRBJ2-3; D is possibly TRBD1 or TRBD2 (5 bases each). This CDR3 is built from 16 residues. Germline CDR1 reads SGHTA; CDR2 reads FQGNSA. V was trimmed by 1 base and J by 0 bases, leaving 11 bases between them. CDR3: CASSLVGDPSTDTQYF. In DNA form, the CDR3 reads TGTGCCAGCAGCTTAGTCGGGGACCCTAGCACAGATACGCAGTATTTT.

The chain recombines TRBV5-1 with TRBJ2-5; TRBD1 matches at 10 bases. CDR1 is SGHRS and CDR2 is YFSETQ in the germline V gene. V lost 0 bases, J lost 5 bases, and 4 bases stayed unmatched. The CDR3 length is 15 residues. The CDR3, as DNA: TGCGCCAGCAGCTTGGAGGACAGGGGGTCGGAGACCCAGTACTTC. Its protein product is CASSLEDRGSETQYF.

This CDR3 reads CAINTGGEETQYF. For the CDR3, the DNA is TGTGCCATCAACACGGGGGGGGAAGAGACCCAGTACTTC. The chain joins TRBV10-3 to TRBJ2-5, with 8 bases matching TRBD2. The CDR3 runs 13 residues. Per the germline V gene, CDR1 is ENHRY and CDR2 is SYGVKD. V gave up 7 bases and J gave up 3 bases; unmatched junction bases: 4.

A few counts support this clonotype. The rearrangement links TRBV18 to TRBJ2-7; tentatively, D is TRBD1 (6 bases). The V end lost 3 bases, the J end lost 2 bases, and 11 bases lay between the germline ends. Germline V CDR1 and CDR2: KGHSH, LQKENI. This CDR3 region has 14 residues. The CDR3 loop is CASSPGTNTYEQYF. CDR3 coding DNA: TGTGCCAGCTCACCGGGGACAAATACCTACGAGCAGTACTTC.

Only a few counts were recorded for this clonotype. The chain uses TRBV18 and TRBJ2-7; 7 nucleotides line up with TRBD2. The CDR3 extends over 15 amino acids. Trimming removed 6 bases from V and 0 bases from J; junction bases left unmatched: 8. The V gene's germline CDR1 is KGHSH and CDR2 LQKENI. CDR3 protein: CASSGSGGPSYEQYF. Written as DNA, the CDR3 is TGTGCCAGCTCCGGTTCGGGGGGACCCTCCTACGAGCAGTACTTC.